One TCR beta chain is described in this entry. Its antigen remains unidentified. Its ends do not fully match the called genes, so a read error is possible. This specimen includes other DNA sequences encoding the same CDR3. The data were obtained in a study of cytomegalovirus exposure and HLA in healthy donors. Across the study: In terms of ancestry, the Caucasian-associated cluster contained roughly 80% of the 350 to 450 genotyped donors.

The PCR had 60 Vbeta and 13 Jbeta primers. Libraries were prepared by immunoSEQ multiplex PCR; TCRdb keeps only in-frame clonotypes and omits some of them. The sample consists of over 90,000 clones, approximately 66% of them appearing once. Overall study findings and caveats: Prediction of most subjects' HLA-A and HLA-B alleles by TCR beta sequences was reportedly accurate. According to the study, some 160 TCR beta chains were cytomegalovirus-associated.

Material for sequencing was PBMCs. The sequence was obtained from a woman between 50 and 59 years old in good health and CMV-seronegative.

The CDR3 sequence: CASSYSGQDNQPQHF. The DNA for the CDR3 is TGTGCCAGTAGTTACTCGGGGCAGGACAATCAGCCCCAGCATTTT. The rearrangement uses TRBV6-5 and TRBJ1-5; a possible D gene is TRBD1 (5 bases). The CDR3 is 15 amino acids. The V gene's germline CDR1 is MNHEY and CDR2 SVGAGI.